Listed below are T cell receptor beta chains from one sample, sequenced in a study of cytomegalovirus exposure and HLA in healthy donors. Assay used: immunoSEQ multiplex PCR; TCRdb lists only in-frame clones, some missing. The sample lists some 170,000 clones, 80% to 90% occurring once. Sequencing was performed on PBMCs. The receptors shown here come from a woman younger than 45 in good health and CMV-seronegative. Both conserved end residues are part of each CDR3. The D gene is left open where the match is weak. A clone size is listed for some rows: how often the clone was seen (once, few, many), or a class if it is expanded.

>TRBV7-2|TRBD2|TRBJ2-7|-
CASSPRTSGYEQYF
TGTGCCAGCAGCCCCCGGACTAGCGGCTACGAGCAGTACTTC
>TRBV2|TRBD1|TRBJ1-1|-
CASRRDRVLGTEAFF
TGTGCCAGCCGACGGGACAGGGTTTTGGGCACTGAAGCTTTCTTT
>TRBV4-1|TRBD1|TRBJ1-5|-
CASSLDRVPNQPQHF
TGCGCCAGCAGCCTCGACAGGGTTCCAAATCAGCCCCAGCATTTT
>TRBV27|TRBD2|TRBJ2-3|-
CASSPSFPGLAGSSTDTQYF
TGTGCCAGCAGTCCTAGTTTCCCGGGACTAGCGGGGTCTAGCACAGATACGCAGTATTTT
>TRBV7-9|TRBD1|TRBJ1-6|-
CASSRGTGGNNSPLHF
TGTGCCAGCAGCCGTGGGACAGGGGGCAATAATTCACCCCTCCACTTT
>TRBV10-1|TRBD2|TRBJ2-5|few
CASSEVAGGGETQYF
TGCGCCAGCAGTGAGGTAGCGGGGGGAGGCGAGACCCAGTACTTC
>TRBV28|-|TRBJ2-2|-
CASSLYVSRRGANLVTGELFF
TGTGCCAGCAGCCTCTACGTCTCGAGACGGGGGGCCAATCTCGTAACCGGGGAGCTGTTTTTT
>TRBV5-1|-|TRBJ1-3|-
CASSLGGGNSGNTIYF
TGCGCCAGCAGCTTGGGCGGGGGGAACTCTGGAAACACCATATATTTT
>TRBV7-2|-|TRBJ2-1|-
CASSFYGGNEQFF
TGTGCCAGCAGCTTTTACGGGGGCAATGAGCAGTTCTTC
>TRBV30|-|TRBJ2-7|once
CAWSVGPYEQYF
TGTGCCTGGAGTGTTGGGCCCTACGAGCAGTACTTC
>TRBV10-1|-|TRBJ2-7|-
CASSATETSYEQYF
TGCGCCAGCAGCGCGACAGAAACCTCCTACGAGCAGTACTTC
>TRBV19|TRBD1|TRBJ2-7|once
CASSIGTGSIPPYEQYF
TGTGCCAGTAGTATCGGGACAGGTAGTATACCCCCCTACGAGCAGTACTTC
>TRBV5-1|-|TRBJ1-1|-
CASSPGQENTEAFF
TGCGCCAGCAGCCCTGGCCAGGAGAACACTGAAGCTTTCTTT
>TRBV2|-|TRBJ1-2|few
CASSIGVGYTF
TGTGCCAGCAGTATAGGGGTAGGCTACACCTTC
>TRBV15|-|TRBJ1-4|-
CATSRDQWIGGTNEKLFF
TGTGCCACCAGCAGAGATCAATGGATCGGGGGAACTAATGAAAAACTGTTTTTT
>TRBV5-1|TRBD1|TRBJ1-3|-
CASSLTGGSGNTIYF
TGCGCCAGCAGCTTAACAGGGGGCTCTGGAAACACCATATATTTT
>TRBV7-9|TRBD1|TRBJ2-4|-
CASSLIDRDRGNIQYF
TGTGCCAGCAGCTTAATTGACCGGGACAGGGGTAACATTCAGTACTTC
>TRBV27|-|TRBJ1-2|-
CASSPSPQVYGYTF
TGTGCCAGCAGTCCCTCTCCACAGGTCTATGGCTACACCTTC
>TRBV6-1|-|TRBJ2-1|-
CASTVWGANEQFF
TGTGCCAGCACGGTTTGGGGAGCTAATGAGCAGTTCTTC
>TRBV6-4|-|TRBJ2-2|-
CASSTNRDTANTGELFF
TGTGCCAGCAGCACAAACCGGGACACTGCTAACACCGGGGAGCTGTTTTTT
>TRBV11-2|TRBD1|TRBJ1-2|-
CASTTSGTGGYGYTF
TGTGCCAGCACCACTTCCGGGACAGGGGGTTATGGCTACACCTTC
>TRBV18|TRBD2|TRBJ2-1|once
CASRTLAGGPEEQFF
TGTGCCAGCCGCACCCTAGCGGGGGGGCCGGAGGAGCAGTTCTTC
>TRBV19|TRBD1|TRBJ2-1|-
CASRPNSGTGGDNEQFF
TGTGCCAGTAGGCCAAACTCCGGGACAGGGGGGGATAATGAGCAGTTCTTC
>TRBV6-1|TRBD2|TRBJ2-2|-
CASTTLAGRTGELFF
TGTGCCAGCACCACCCTAGCGGGGCGGACCGGGGAGCTGTTTTTT
>TRBV10-2|TRBD1|TRBJ2-5|-
CASRGQGGKQETQYF
TGCGCCAGCAGGGGACAGGGCGGGAAACAAGAGACCCAGTACTTC
>TRBV4-1|-|TRBJ2-7|-
CASSQDTGAYLGEQYF
TGCGCCAGCAGCCAAGATACAGGCGCTTATCTCGGGGAGCAGTACTTC